Given below is one TCR beta chain in context. Repertoires were generated with immunoSEQ multiplex PCR, while TCRdb's copy carries only in-frame clones and drops some. This sample has 35,000 to 45,000 clones, with 70% to 85% found just once. The data stem from a study of preoperative IRX-2 immunotherapy in early breast cancer. Stated treatment: preoperative locoregional IRX-2 cytokine immunotherapy. Patients received preoperative, locoregional IRX-2 cytokine immunotherapy in a phase Ib study. This clonotype originated in a human donor with breast cancer. The material sequenced was tumor tissue, taken after IRX-2 immunotherapy.

The CDR3 DNA reads TGTGCCAGTAGTATAGCTCCTAGATCGAGCAATGAGCAGTTCTTC. This encodes CASSIAPRSSNEQFF. This rearrangement joins TRBV19 to TRBJ2-1; D remains ambiguous. The germline CDR1 and CDR2 sequences are LNHDA and SQIVND (reference sequence). This CDR3 is built from 15 residues. Trimming removed 1 base from V and 6 bases from J, with 13 bases in between.